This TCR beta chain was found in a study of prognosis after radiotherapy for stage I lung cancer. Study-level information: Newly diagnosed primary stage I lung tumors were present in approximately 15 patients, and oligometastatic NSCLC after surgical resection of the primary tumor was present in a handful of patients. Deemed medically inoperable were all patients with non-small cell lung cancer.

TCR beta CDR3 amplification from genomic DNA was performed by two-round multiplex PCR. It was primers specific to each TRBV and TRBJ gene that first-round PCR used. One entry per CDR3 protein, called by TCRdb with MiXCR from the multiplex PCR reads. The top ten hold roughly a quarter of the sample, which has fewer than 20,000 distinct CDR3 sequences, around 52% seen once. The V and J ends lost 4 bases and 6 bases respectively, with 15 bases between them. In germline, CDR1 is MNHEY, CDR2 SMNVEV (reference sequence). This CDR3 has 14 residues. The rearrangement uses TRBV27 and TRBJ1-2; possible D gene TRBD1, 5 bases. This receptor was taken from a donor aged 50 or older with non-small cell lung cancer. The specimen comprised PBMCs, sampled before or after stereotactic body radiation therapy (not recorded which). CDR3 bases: TGTGCCAGCAGTTCCTTGAAAGGGGAGGATGGCTACACCTTC. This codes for CASSSLKGEDGYTF.